This T cell receptor beta chain was found in a study of cytomegalovirus exposure and HLA in healthy donors. Note on this clone: The antigen is not known.

Primers: 60 Vbeta forward and 13 Jbeta reverse. TCRdb's table, derived via immunoSEQ multiplex PCR, lists solely in-frame clones and lacks some. Among tens of thousands of clones listed, around three quarters were seen once. General study findings and limits: Later, TCR association rates were found to vary by HLA locus, highest for DRB1 and lowest for HLA-C.

Losses at the gene ends were 11 bases for V and 2 bases for J; bases not matched to a gene: 19. The germline gives CDR1 SEHNR, CDR2 FQNEAQ (reference sequence). The length of the CDR3 is 17 residues. The chain couples TRBV7-9 to TRBJ2-3; 7 nucleotides agree with TRBD1. The sample was PBMCs. The sequence was obtained from a man aged 30 to 39 in good health and CMV-seronegative. For the CDR3, the DNA is TGTGCCCTACAGTCCCCGGACAGGAGATATTACACAGATACGCAGTATTTT. Translated, it gives CALQSPDRRYYTDTQYF.